This T cell receptor beta chain was found in a study of blood T cell repertoires in COVID-19. The repertoire was sequenced with immunoSEQ multiplex PCR; TCRdb's copy has only in-frame clones and lacks some. In the table there are 99,000 or so clones, roughly 83% of which are singletons. This clone was picked up a small number of times. Trimming removed 0 bases from V and 1 base from J, with 6 bases in between. The germline V gene has CDR1 PRHDT and CDR2 FYEKMQ (reference sequence). The CDR3 contains 14 residues. This chain connects TRBV13 to TRBJ1-1; D remains unclear. Material: peripheral blood. The receptor was isolated from a woman older than 75 with active or convalescent COVID-19. CDR3: CASSLGLSNTEAFF. The CDR3 coding sequence is TGTGCCAGCAGCTTAGGCCTATCGAACACTGAAGCTTTCTTT.